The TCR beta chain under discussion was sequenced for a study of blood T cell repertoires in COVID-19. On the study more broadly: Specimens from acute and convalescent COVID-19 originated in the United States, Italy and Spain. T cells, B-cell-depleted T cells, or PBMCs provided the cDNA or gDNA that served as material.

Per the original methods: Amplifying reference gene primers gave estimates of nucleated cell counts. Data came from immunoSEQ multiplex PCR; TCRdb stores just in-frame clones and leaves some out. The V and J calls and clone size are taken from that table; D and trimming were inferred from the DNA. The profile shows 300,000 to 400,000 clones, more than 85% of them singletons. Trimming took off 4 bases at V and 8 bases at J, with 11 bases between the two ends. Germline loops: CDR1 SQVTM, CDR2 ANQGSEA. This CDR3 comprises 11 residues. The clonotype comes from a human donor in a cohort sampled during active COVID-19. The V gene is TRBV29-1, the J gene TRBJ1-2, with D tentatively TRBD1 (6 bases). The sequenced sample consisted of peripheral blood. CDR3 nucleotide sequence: TGCAGCGTTGCTGGGGGCGGGGGCTACACCTTC. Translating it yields CSVAGGGGYTF.